Listed below are T cell receptor beta chains from one sample, sequenced in a study of vaccination effects on CD4 cells after COVID-19. Their target antigens are unknown. Data came from immunoSEQ multiplex PCR; TCRdb stores just in-frame clones and leaves some out. The table includes 75,000 to 100,000 clones, over 75% detected once. Sequenced here: CD4+ T cells from PBMCs cultured with HCoV-OC43 spike peptides, sampled after COVID-19 vaccination. The receptors originated from a human donor who received a COVID-19 vaccine. The CDR3 runs from the conserved cysteine through the conserved F or W. D genes are given only for firm matches. Expanded clones get a size class; other rows say once, few or many, or leave the size out.

len: 16; j_gene: TRBJ1-2; abundance: once; d_gene: TRBD1; v_gene: TRBV5-4; CDR3nt: TGTGCCAGCAGCCCCAAACAGGGGAGTGGGTGGCTTGGCTACACCTTC; CDR3aa: CASSPKQGSGWLGYTF
len: 14; j_gene: TRBJ1-6; abundance: .; d_gene: .; v_gene: TRBV27; CDR3nt: TGTGCCAGCAGCCTACAGGGATCCTACTCACCCCTCCACTTT; CDR3aa: CASSLQGSYSPLHF
len: 16; j_gene: TRBJ2-1; abundance: .; d_gene: TRBD2; v_gene: TRBV19; CDR3nt: TGTGCCAGTAGTATCTCACTAGCGCGGCTCTACAATGAGCAGTTCTTC; CDR3aa: CASSISLARLYNEQFF
len: 15; j_gene: TRBJ1-2; abundance: .; d_gene: .; v_gene: TRBV18; CDR3nt: TGTGCCAGCTCACCTACAGGGTCCGGCGTCTATGGCTACACCTTC; CDR3aa: CASSPTGSGVYGYTF
len: 14; j_gene: TRBJ1-3; abundance: .; d_gene: .; v_gene: TRBV5-1; CDR3nt: TGCGCCAGCAGCTTGGACACTCCTGGAAACACCATATATTTT; CDR3aa: CASSLDTPGNTIYF
len: 15; j_gene: TRBJ2-3; abundance: few; d_gene: .; v_gene: TRBV6-5; CDR3nt: TGTGCCAGCAGTTACGTTGGCGGGGAGGCAGATACGCAGTATTTT; CDR3aa: CASSYVGGEADTQYF
len: 14; j_gene: TRBJ1-5; abundance: few; d_gene: TRBD1; v_gene: TRBV6-6; CDR3nt: TGTGCCAGCAGCCCTGGGACAGACCCCTGGCCCCAGCATTTT; CDR3aa: CASSPGTDPWPQHF
len: 15; j_gene: TRBJ1-1; abundance: .; d_gene: .; v_gene: TRBV5-1; CDR3nt: TGCGCCAGCAGCTACGGAGACGGGCCGAACACTGAAGCTTTCTTT; CDR3aa: CASSYGDGPNTEAFF
len: 15; j_gene: TRBJ2-3; abundance: .; d_gene: .; v_gene: TRBV7-2; CDR3nt: TGTGCCAGCAGCTTAGGAGGGAAGGGGGAAGATACGCAGTATTTT; CDR3aa: CASSLGGKGEDTQYF
len: 12; j_gene: TRBJ2-5; abundance: .; d_gene: .; v_gene: TRBV7-7; CDR3nt: TGTGCCATCGGAGGAGGGCGGGAGACCCAGTACTTC; CDR3aa: CAIGGGRETQYF
len: 15; j_gene: TRBJ2-3; abundance: .; d_gene: .; v_gene: TRBV5-1; CDR3nt: TGCGCCAGCAGCTTGTATGGACAGATCACAGATACGCAGTATTTT; CDR3aa: CASSLYGQITDTQYF
len: 14; j_gene: TRBJ1-2; abundance: .; d_gene: .; v_gene: TRBV25-1; CDR3nt: TGTGCCAGCAGCCTACCCTCGGACAGATATGGCTACACCTTC; CDR3aa: CASSLPSDRYGYTF
len: 16; j_gene: TRBJ1-3; abundance: few; d_gene: .; v_gene: TRBV13; CDR3nt: TGTGCCAGCAGTCACCCAACAGGGAACTCTGGAAACACCATATATTTT; CDR3aa: CASSHPTGNSGNTIYF
len: 15; j_gene: TRBJ2-3; abundance: few; d_gene: TRBD1; v_gene: TRBV19; CDR3nt: TGTGCCAGTATGGGTGTGAGGACAGGGGGTGGTACGCAGTATTTT; CDR3aa: CASMGVRTGGGTQYF
len: 12; j_gene: TRBJ2-2; abundance: .; d_gene: .; v_gene: TRBV24-1; CDR3nt: TGTGCCACCGGGACTCTCACCGGGGAGCTGTTTTTT; CDR3aa: CATGTLTGELFF
len: 13; j_gene: TRBJ2-5; abundance: .; d_gene: TRBD1; v_gene: TRBV5-1; CDR3nt: TGCGCCAGCAGCGGGACAGGGATAGAGACCCAGTACTTC; CDR3aa: CASSGTGIETQYF
len: 15; j_gene: TRBJ1-4; abundance: .; d_gene: .; v_gene: TRBV30; CDR3nt: TGTGCCTGGAGTTCGGCAGGCGACTATAATGAAAAACTGTTTTTT; CDR3aa: CAWSSAGDYNEKLFF
len: 17; j_gene: TRBJ2-1; abundance: once; d_gene: .; v_gene: TRBV12-5; CDR3nt: TGTGCTAGTGGTTTGGCCACCGGGACGGTGAAATACAATGAGCAGTTCTTC; CDR3aa: CASGLATGTVKYNEQFF
len: 14; j_gene: TRBJ2-1; abundance: .; d_gene: .; v_gene: TRBV2; CDR3nt: TGTGCCAGCAGTGAATACAAAACAAGCCCCATCCAGTTCTTC; CDR3aa: CASSEYKTSPIQFF
len: 15; j_gene: TRBJ1-1; abundance: .; d_gene: .; v_gene: TRBV5-1; CDR3nt: TGCGCCAGCAGCTTGTACATCGGGTTGAACACTGAAGCTTTCTTT; CDR3aa: CASSLYIGLNTEAFF
len: 15; j_gene: TRBJ2-1; abundance: .; d_gene: .; v_gene: TRBV6-2/TRBV6-3; CDR3nt: TGTGCCAGCAGTTACTCGTGGGGGGCGGTTAATGAGCAGTTCTTC; CDR3aa: CASSYSWGAVNEQFF
len: 15; j_gene: TRBJ2-2; abundance: few; d_gene: TRBD1; v_gene: TRBV7-3; CDR3nt: TGTGCCAGCAGCTTAGGGACAGGGAGTACCGGGGAGCTGTTTTTT; CDR3aa: CASSLGTGSTGELFF
len: 16; j_gene: TRBJ2-2; abundance: .; d_gene: .; v_gene: TRBV18; CDR3nt: TGTGCCAGCTCACCACAGATCGATTTGGGGACCGGGGAGCTGTTTTTT; CDR3aa: CASSPQIDLGTGELFF
len: 15; j_gene: TRBJ2-3; abundance: .; d_gene: TRBD2; v_gene: TRBV2; CDR3nt: TGTGCCAGAACATTACTAGCGGGGGCCACAGATACGCAGTATTTT; CDR3aa: CARTLLAGATDTQYF
len: 16; j_gene: TRBJ1-2; abundance: few; d_gene: .; v_gene: TRBV14; CDR3nt: TGTGCCAGCAGCCGGACGGAAAGACAGGTGCACTATGGCTACACCTTC; CDR3aa: CASSRTERQVHYGYTF
len: 12; j_gene: TRBJ2-5; abundance: .; d_gene: TRBD2; v_gene: TRBV12-3/TRBV12-4; CDR3nt: TGTGCCAGCTGGGAGGGCGGAGAGACCCAGTACTTC; CDR3aa: CASWEGGETQYF
len: 15; j_gene: TRBJ2-1; abundance: few; d_gene: TRBD1; v_gene: TRBV6-5; CDR3nt: TGTGCCAGCACCGAAGACAGGGGGCCATACAATGAGCAGTTCTTC; CDR3aa: CASTEDRGPYNEQFF
len: 15; j_gene: TRBJ1-6; abundance: .; d_gene: .; v_gene: TRBV18; CDR3nt: TGTGCCAGCTCACCTAACCCTAACGCGAATTCACCCCTCCACTTT; CDR3aa: CASSPNPNANSPLHF